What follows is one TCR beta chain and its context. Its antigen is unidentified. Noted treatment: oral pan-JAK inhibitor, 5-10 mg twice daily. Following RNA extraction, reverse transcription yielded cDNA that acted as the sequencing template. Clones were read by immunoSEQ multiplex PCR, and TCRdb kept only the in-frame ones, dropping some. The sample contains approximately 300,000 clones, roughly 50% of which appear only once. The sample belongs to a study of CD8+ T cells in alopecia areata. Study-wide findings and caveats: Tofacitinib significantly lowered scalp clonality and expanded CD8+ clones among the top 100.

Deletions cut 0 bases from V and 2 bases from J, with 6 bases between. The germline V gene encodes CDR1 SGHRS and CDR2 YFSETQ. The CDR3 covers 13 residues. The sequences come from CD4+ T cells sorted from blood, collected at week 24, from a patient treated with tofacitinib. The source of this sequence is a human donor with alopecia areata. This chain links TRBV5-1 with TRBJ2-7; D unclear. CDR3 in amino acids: CASSLGFTYEQYF. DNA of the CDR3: TGCGCCAGCAGCTTGGGGTTCACCTACGAGCAGTACTTC.